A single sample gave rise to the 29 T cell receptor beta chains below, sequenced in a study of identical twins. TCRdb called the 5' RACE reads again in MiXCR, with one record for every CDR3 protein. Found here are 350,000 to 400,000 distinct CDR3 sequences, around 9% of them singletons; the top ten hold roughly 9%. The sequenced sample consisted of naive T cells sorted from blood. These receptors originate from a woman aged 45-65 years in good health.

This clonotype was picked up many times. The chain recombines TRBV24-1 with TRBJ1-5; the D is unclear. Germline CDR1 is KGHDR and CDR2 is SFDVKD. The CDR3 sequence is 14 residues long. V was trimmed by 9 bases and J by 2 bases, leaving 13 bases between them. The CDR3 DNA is TGTGCCACCTGGGGAGGGCGCGGCAATCAGCCCCAGCATTTT. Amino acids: CATWGGRGNQPQHF.

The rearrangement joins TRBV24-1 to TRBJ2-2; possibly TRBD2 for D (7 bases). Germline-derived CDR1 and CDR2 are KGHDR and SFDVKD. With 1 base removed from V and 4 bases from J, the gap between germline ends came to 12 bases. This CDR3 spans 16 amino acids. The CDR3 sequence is CATSDFGGLSTGELFF. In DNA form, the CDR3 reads TGTGCCACCAGTGATTTCGGGGGGCTGAGCACCGGGGAGCTGTTTTTT.

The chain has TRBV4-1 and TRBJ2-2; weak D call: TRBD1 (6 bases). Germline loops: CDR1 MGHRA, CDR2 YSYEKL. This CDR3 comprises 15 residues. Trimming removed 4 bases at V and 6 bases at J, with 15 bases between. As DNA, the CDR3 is TGCGCCAGCAGCCGACTTGGCAGGGGTGCCGGGGAGCTGTTTTTT. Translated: CASSRLGRGAGELFF.

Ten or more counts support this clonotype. CDR3 in amino acids: CATSRDYLGFNEQFF. CDR3 nucleotide sequence: TGTGCCACCAGCAGAGATTATTTGGGTTTCAATGAGCAGTTCTTC. This chain uses TRBV15 with TRBJ2-1; D gene uncertain. Germline CDR1 and CDR2: LNHNV and YYDKDF (reference sequence). This CDR3 region has 15 residues. V was shortened by 0 bases and J by 6 bases, with 12 bases between the two germline ends.

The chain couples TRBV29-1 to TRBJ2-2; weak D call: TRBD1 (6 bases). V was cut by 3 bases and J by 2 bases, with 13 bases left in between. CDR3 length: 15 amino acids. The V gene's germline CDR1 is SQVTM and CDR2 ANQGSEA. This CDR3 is CSVDSRGSNTGELFF. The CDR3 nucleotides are TGCAGCGTTGATAGTAGGGGGTCTAACACCGGGGAGCTGTTTTTT.

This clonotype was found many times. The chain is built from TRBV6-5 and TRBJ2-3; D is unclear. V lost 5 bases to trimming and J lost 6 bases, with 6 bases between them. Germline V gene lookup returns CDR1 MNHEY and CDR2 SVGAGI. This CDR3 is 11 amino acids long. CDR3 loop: CASSRGDTQYF. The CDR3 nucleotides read TGTGCCAGCAGTCGAGGCGATACGCAGTATTTT.

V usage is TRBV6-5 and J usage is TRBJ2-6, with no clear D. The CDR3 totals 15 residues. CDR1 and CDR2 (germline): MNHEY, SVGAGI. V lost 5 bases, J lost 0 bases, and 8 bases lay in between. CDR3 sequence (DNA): TGTGCCAGCAGTAAGGAATTCTCTGGGGCCAACGTCCTGACTTTC. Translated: CASSKEFSGANVLTF.

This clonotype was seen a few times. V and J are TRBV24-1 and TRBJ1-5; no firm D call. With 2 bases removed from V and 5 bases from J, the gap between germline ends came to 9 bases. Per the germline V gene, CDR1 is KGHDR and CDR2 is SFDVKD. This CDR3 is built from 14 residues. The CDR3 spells CATSDSGGDQPQHF. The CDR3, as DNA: TGTGCCACCAGTGATTCGGGCGGAGATCAGCCCCAGCATTTT.

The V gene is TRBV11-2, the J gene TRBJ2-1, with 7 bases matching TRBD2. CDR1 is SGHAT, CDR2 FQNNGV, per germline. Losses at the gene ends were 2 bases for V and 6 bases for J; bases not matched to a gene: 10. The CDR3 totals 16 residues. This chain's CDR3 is CASSLRMGEGRNEQFF. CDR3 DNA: TGTGCCAGCAGCTTAAGAATGGGGGAGGGCCGCAATGAGCAGTTCTTC.

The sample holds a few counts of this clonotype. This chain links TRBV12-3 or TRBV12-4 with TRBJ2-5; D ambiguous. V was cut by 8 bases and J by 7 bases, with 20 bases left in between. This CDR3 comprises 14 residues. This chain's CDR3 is CASRATDALATQYF. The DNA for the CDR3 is TGTGCCAGCCGTGCCACGGACGCGCTGGCGACCCAGTACTTC.

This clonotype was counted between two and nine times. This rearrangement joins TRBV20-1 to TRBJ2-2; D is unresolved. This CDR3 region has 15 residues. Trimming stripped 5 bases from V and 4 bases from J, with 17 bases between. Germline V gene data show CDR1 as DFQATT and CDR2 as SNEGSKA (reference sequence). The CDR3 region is CSAGRQDWSTGELFF. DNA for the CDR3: TGCAGTGCTGGACGACAAGACTGGAGCACCGGGGAGCTGTTTTTT.

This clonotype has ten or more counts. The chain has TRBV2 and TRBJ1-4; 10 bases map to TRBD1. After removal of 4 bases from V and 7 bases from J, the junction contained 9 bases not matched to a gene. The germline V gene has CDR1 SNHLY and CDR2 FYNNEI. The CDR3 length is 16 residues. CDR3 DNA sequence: TGTGCCAGCAGTGCCGGGACAGGGGTCGCGTCTGAAAAACTGTTTTTT. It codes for CASSAGTGVASEKLFF.

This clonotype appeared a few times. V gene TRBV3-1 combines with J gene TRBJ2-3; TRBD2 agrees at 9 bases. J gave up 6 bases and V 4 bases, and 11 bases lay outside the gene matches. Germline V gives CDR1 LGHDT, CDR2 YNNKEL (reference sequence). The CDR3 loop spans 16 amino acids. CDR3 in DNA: TGTGCCAGCAGCCCGCCCGCAGCGGGAGGCGCGGATACGCAGTATTTT. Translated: CASSPPAAGGADTQYF.

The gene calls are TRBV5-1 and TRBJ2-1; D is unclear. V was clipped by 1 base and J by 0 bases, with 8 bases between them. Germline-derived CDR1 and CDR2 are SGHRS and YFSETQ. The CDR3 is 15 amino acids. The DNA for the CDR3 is TGCGCCAGCAGCTTGAACCCTGTCTCCTACAATGAGCAGTTCTTC. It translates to CASSLNPVSYNEQFF.

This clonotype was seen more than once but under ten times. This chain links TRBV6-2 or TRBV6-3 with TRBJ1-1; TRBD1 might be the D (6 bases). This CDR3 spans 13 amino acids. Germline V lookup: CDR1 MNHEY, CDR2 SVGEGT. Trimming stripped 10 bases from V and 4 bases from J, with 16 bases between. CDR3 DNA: TGTGCCACTAACCAGGGGCGGGTCACTGAAGCTTTCTTT. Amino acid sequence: CATNQGRVTEAFF.

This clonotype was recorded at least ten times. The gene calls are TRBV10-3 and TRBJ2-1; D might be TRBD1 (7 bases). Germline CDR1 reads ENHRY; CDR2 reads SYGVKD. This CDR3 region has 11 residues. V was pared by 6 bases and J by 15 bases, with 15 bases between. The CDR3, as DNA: TGTGCCATCAGAAGAGACAGGGAGGCGTTCTTC. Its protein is CAIRRDREAFF.

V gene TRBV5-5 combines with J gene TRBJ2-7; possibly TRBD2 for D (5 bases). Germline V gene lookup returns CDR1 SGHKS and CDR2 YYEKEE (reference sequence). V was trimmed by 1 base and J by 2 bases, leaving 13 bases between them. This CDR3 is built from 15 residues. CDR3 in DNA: TGTGCCAGCAGCTTGTCGGGGAGCCGCACCTACGAGCAGTACTTC. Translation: CASSLSGSRTYEQYF.

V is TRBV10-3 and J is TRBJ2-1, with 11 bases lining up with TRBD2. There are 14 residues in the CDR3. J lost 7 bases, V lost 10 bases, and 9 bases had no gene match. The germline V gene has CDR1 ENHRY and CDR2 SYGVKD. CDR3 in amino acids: CATERLAGGNEQFF. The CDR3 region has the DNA TGTGCCACGGAACGGCTAGCGGGAGGAAATGAGCAGTTCTTC.

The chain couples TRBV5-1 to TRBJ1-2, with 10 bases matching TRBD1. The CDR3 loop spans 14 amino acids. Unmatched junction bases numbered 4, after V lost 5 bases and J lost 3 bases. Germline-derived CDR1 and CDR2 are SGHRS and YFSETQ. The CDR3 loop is CASRRQGADYGYTF. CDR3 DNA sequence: TGCGCCAGCAGGCGACAGGGGGCTGACTATGGCTACACCTTC.

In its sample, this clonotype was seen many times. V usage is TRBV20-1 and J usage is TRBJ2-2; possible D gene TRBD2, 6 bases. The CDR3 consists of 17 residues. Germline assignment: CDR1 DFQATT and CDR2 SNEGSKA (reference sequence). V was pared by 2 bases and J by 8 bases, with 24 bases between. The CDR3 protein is CSARLGWAGSLSGELFF. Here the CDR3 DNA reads TGCAGTGCTAGACTCGGTTGGGCGGGGTCTTTATCGGGGGAGCTGTTTTTT.

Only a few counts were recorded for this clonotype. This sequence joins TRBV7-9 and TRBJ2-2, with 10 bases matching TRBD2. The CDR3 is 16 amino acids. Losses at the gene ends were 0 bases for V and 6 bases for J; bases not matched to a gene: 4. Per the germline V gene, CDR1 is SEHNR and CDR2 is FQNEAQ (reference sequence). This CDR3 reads CASSLALAGESGELFF. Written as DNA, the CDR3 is TGTGCCAGCAGCTTAGCGCTAGCGGGAGAGTCCGGGGAGCTGTTTTTT.

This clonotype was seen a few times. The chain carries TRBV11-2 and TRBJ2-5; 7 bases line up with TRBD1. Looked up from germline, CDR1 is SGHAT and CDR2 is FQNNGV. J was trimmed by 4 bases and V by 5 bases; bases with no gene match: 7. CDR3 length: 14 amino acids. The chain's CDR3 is CASSAIRGRETQYF. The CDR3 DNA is TGTGCCAGCAGCGCCATAAGGGGGCGAGAGACCCAGTACTTC.

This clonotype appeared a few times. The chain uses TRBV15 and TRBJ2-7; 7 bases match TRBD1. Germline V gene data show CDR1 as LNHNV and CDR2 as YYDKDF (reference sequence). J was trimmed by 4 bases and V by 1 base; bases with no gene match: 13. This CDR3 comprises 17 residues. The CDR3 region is CATSRVGYSGGMYEQYV. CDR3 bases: TGTGCCACCAGCAGAGTCGGTTATTCAGGGGGAATGTACGAGCAGTACGTC.

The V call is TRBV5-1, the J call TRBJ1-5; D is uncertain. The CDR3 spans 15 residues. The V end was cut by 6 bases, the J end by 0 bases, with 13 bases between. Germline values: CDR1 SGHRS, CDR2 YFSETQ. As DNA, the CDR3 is TGCGCCAGCACCCCACTCACCCTTAGCAATCAGCCCCAGCATTTT. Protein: CASTPLTLSNQPQHF.

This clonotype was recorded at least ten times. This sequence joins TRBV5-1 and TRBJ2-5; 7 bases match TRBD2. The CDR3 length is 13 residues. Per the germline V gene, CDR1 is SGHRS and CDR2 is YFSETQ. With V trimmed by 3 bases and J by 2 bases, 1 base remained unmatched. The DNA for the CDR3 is TGCGCCAGCAGCTCAGCGGGACAAGAGACCCAGTACTTC. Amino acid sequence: CASSSAGQETQYF.

CDR3 in DNA: TGTGCCAGCAGTTACTCGAGTATGCTAGCGGGAGGGGACACAGATACGCAGTATTTT. Translation: CASSYSSMLAGGDTDTQYF. The chain carries TRBV6-6 and TRBJ2-3, with TRBD2 matching over 12 bases. V shed 0 bases and J 2 bases; nucleotides not matched to a gene: 9. The germline V gene encodes CDR1 MNHNY and CDR2 SVGAGI (reference sequence). The CDR3 runs to 19 residues.

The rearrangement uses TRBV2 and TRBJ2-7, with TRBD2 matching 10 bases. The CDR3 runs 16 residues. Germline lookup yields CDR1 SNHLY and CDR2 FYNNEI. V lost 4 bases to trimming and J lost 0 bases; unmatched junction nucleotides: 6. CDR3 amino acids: CASSGLLAGSSYEQYV. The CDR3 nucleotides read TGTGCCAGCAGTGGACTACTAGCGGGGAGCTCCTACGAGCAGTACGTC.

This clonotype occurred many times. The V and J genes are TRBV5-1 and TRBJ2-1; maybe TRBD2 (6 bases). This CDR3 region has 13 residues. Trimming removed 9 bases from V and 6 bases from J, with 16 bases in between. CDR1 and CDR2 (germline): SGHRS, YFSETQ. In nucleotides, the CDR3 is TGCGCCACCGGGGACTTATTTGGCAATGAGCAGTTCTTC. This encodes CATGDLFGNEQFF.

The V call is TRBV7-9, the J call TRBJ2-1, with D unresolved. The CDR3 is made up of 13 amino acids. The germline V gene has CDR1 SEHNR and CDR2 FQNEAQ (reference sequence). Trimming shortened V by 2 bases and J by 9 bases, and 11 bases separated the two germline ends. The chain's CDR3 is CASSLRSRGEQFF. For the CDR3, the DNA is TGTGCCAGCAGCTTAAGGAGCCGCGGTGAGCAGTTCTTC.